This entry features one TCR beta chain sequence. At one end the junction does not follow the germline gene, possibly because of a read error. The authors sorted naive CD8 T cells as CD8+CD4-CCR7+CD45RA+. The data were taken from a study of molecular identifiers for immune sequencing clone quantification. The CDR3 consists of 13 residues. The germline V gene has CDR1 MNHEY and CDR2 SVGEGT. MiXCR was run by TCRdb on the PCR reads, yielding one entry per CDR3 protein. There are about 640,000 distinct CDR3 sequences in the sample; less than 20% occur only once, and 0.75% to 0.95% lies in the top ten. This TCR came from a human donor in good health. Some libraries in this study had Jurkat cell RNA spiked in. Sequenced input: naive CD8+ T cells from blood, with Jurkat cell RNA spiked in. The subset denotes: FACS-sorted CD8+CD4-CCR7+CD45RA+ naive T cells. This chain uses TRBV6-2 or TRBV6-3 with TRBJ2-5; D remains unclear. The CDR3 DNA sequence: TGTGCCGGCAGTTACTCCAATCGGGAGACCCAGTACTTC. This gives the protein CAGSYSNRETQYF.